A selection of T cell receptor beta chains follows, all from one sample in a study of shared clonotypes between healthy human individuals. Profiling relied on immunoSEQ multiplex PCR, and the TCRdb table lists in-frame clones only, not all of them. The sample lists about 580,000 clones, about 98% occurring once. Material: naive CD8+ T cells sorted from blood. These receptors came from a man aged 25 to 40 in good health. CDR3s include the opening cysteine and the closing phenylalanine or tryptophan. Each record gives: D gene, V gene, clone size, J gene, CDR3 DNA, CDR3 protein. A D gene is named only where the DNA matches it firmly. Expanded clones get a size class; other rows say once, few or many, or leave the size out.

>TRBD1|TRBV11-3|NA|TRBJ2-5
TGTGCCAGCAGCCCACGGACAGGGGGCAGGGAGACCCAGTACTTC
CASSPRTGGRETQYF
>NA|TRBV11-2|NA|TRBJ1-3
TGTGCCAGCAGCTTAGGCGTGCTCTCTGGAAACACCATATATTTT
CASSLGVLSGNTIYF
>NA|TRBV2|once|TRBJ2-5
TGTGCCAGCAGCGGGGAGACCCAGTACTTC
CASSGETQYF
>NA|TRBV4-1|NA|TRBJ2-7
TGCGCCAGCAGCCCCACAGGAGTCTACGAGCAGTACTTC
CASSPTGVYEQYF
>NA|TRBV5-1|NA|TRBJ2-5
TGCGCCAGCAGCTTGGTTAGAGGACAGCTCCAAGAGACCCAGTACTTC
CASSLVRGQLQETQYF
>NA|TRBV29-1|NA|TRBJ2-7
TGCAGCGTTGAAGGGCCCAGCGAAAGAGATTACGAGCAGTACTTC
CSVEGPSERDYEQYF
>NA|TRBV7-9|NA|TRBJ2-1
TGTGCCAGCAGCCCCAGGGACTACAATGAGCAGTTCTTC
CASSPRDYNEQFF
>NA|TRBV9|NA|TRBJ1-5
TGTGCCAGCAGCAGAGGGGGGAATCAGCCCCAGCATTTT
CASSRGGNQPQHF
>NA|TRBV6-5|NA|TRBJ2-7
TGTGCCAGCAGTTACGGTCAGGGGGGGGTCTACGAGCAGTACTTC
CASSYGQGGVYEQYF
>TRBD2|TRBV11-2|NA|TRBJ2-7
TGTGCCAGCAGCTTATCGGGAGGGACCTACGAGCAGTACTTC
CASSLSGGTYEQYF
>TRBD2|TRBV29-1|NA|TRBJ2-7
TGCAGCGTTGGGCTAGCGGGACTGAACTACGAGCAGTACTTC
CSVGLAGLNYEQYF
>NA|TRBV28|NA|TRBJ2-1
TGTGCCAGCAGTCCTACTCTGACCCGGGATGAGCAGTTCTTC
CASSPTLTRDEQFF
>TRBD1|TRBV27|NA|TRBJ1-4
TGTGCCAGCGGACACAGGGGTGGGCGTGAAAAACTGTTTTTT
CASGHRGGREKLFF
>NA|TRBV10-1|NA|TRBJ2-5
TGCGCCAGCAGTGAGTTACCAGGGACCCAAGAGACCCAGTACTTC
CASSELPGTQETQYF
>TRBD1|TRBV19|NA|TRBJ2-2
TGTGCCAGTACCAACTTGACAGGGTGGAACCCCGGGGAGCTGTTTTTT
CASTNLTGWNPGELFF
>NA|TRBV7-6|NA|TRBJ2-2
TGTGCCAGCAGCTTAGTTCTTCAAACCGGGGAGCTGTTTTTT
CASSLVLQTGELFF
>NA|TRBV7-9|NA|TRBJ1-2
TGTGCCAGCCACCCCGTAGGGACACCAAACTATGGCTACACCTTC
CASHPVGTPNYGYTF
>NA|TRBV28|NA|TRBJ1-1
TGTGCCAGCAGTTTCGGGGGGGGCACTGAAGCTTTCTTT
CASSFGGGTEAFF
>TRBD1|TRBV5-1|NA|TRBJ2-3
TGCGCCAGCAGCTTTCCGGGACAGCGCACAGATACGCAGTATTTT
CASSFPGQRTDTQYF
>TRBD2|TRBV15|once|TRBJ2-7
TGTGCCACCAGCAGAGGGACTAGCGCGTCCTACGAGCAGTACTTC
CATSRGTSASYEQYF
>NA|TRBV5-3|NA|TRBJ1-2
TGTGCCAGCAGCTTGGGATGGACAGAGGTCTTC
CASSLGWTEVF
>NA|TRBV5-1|NA|TRBJ2-7
TGCGCCAGCAGTACCCCCGCCATCGACGAGCAGTACTTC
CASSTPAIDEQYF
>NA|TRBV7-9|NA|TRBJ2-1
TGTGCCAGCAGCTCCGGTTTTAGCTCCTACAATGAGCAGTTCTTC
CASSSGFSSYNEQFF